This TCR beta chain is from a study of blood T cell repertoires in COVID-19 (dated by TCRdb to about 2020). The study in broad terms: Collaborator samples came from the United States, Italy and Spain and covered acute and convalescent phases of COVID-19. Subjects who had been exposed to COVID-19, were actively infected with it, or had recovered from it provided the deeply sampled blood TCRbeta repertoires that made up the dataset. The repertoires were released in a freely available public database meant as a resource for research on the immune response to SARS-CoV-2. Where HLA class I and class II types were available, the types were taken from metadata supplied by the sample provider, not from assay-based typing. The prospective study material was composed of cDNA or gDNA derived from T cells, B-cell-depleted T cells, or PBMCs. Samples were obtained from the ongoing ImmuneRACE study (first 160 participants) and from over 1,000 subjects provided by 6 global collaborators. The sample metadata nearly always contained a de-identified subject ID, COVID-19 status, age in years and sex.

This clone was counted between two and nine times. Its antigen has not been determined. Per-base qualities were not stored, and no clone one base away is much larger. Participants in the prospective study were enrolled through a virtual design, were aged roughly 18 to 100 years, and lived in approximately 25 United States geographic areas. To assign participants to cohorts, the prospective study relied on clinical history that participants themselves reported in a screening survey and a study questionnaire. ImmuneRACE Cohort 3 recovered participants were defined by two consecutive negative NP/OP PCR tests, healthcare professional clearance, or symptom resolution. In the prospective study, mobile phlebotomists collected whole blood, serum and a nasopharyngeal or oropharyngeal swab from each participant. Participants in the prospective study had the option to provide additional blood draws and questionnaires over a roughly 2-month period. Prospective study blood samples were shipped either frozen or at room temperature before DNA extraction.

What the work shows at the level of the full study, not this receptor alone: The quantity of clinical and demographic metadata differed by source and by participant and was supplied without curation.

TCRbeta CDR3 regions were amplified from genomic DNA using the immunoSEQ Assay, a bias-controlled multiplex PCR. On the study's bioinformatics: Within the assay, amplification of reference gene primers was used to estimate how many nucleated cells each sample contained. To quantify the absolute abundance of each unique TCRbeta CDR3 rearrangement, sequence reads were collapsed and filtered. For each sample, productive Simpson clonality was calculated by taking the square root of Simpson's diversity index across productive rearrangements. Entries here come from immuneACCESS through TCRdb and include only in-frame sequences with V and J called. Some clones fail to appear in such tables; in the studies checked, an unresolved V gene covers under half of the shortfall, and the cause of the remainder is unknown. The V and J calls and clone size are taken from that table; D and trimming were inferred from the DNA. The sample contains 200,000 to 250,000 clones, 70% to 85% of them found a single time. Under 2% of the sample is held by the ten biggest clonotypes.

From the cysteine through the phenylalanine, the CDR3 covers 15 amino acids. The DNA shown is the 45-base CDR3, in frame from base 1. CDR1 and CDR2, per the germline V gene, are SGDLS and YYNGEE. V and J are truncated by 3 bases and 5 bases respectively, leaving an intervening sequence of 15 bases. The chain is encoded by TRBV9 joined to TRBJ2-1; TRBD2 is a weak D gene call, 6 bases matching. The clonotype comes from a man aged 60 to 69 who had recovered from COVID-19. Sequencing was performed on PBMCs or T cells enriched from blood (not recorded which). The DNA sequence is TGTGCCAGCAGCGGGACTCGCGGGGTTAACAATGAGCAGTTCTTC. This codes for CASSGTRGVNNEQFF.